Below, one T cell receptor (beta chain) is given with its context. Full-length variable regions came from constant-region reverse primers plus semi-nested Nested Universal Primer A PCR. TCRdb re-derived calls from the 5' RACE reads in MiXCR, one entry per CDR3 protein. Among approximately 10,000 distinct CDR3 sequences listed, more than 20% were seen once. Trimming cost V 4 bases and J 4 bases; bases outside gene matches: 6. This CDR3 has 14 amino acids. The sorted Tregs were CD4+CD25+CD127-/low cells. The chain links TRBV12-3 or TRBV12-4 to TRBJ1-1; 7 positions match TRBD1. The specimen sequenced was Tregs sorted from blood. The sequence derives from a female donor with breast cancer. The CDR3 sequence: CASSSQTGSTEAFF. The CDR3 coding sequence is TGTGCCAGCAGTTCCCAGACAGGGTCCACTGAAGCTTTCTTT.